This T cell receptor (beta chain) was sequenced for a study of shared clonotypes between healthy human individuals (dated by TCRdb to about 2020). Study-level background: A couple of women and a few men aged 18 to 49 years were included in the cohort. For each donor, CD4 naive and CD4 memory were each run on three plates, CD8 naive on two plates, and CD8 memory on one plate. The study deeply sequenced blood TCR repertoires of about 5 healthy adults to estimate repertoire size and the extent of clonotype sharing between individuals. To increase sequencing depth and limit assay-specific biases, TCR repertoire library preparation and sequencing were carried out by different laboratories using diverse techniques. Per donor, leukapheresis produced somewhere between about 0.94 and 9.5 billion PBMCs.

Here is what the overall study found, with its caveats: Pairwise subsampling led to the expectation that sequencing depth would affect the degree of clonotype sharing among donors. Rarefaction of sorted-subset datasets indicated incomplete sequencing despite the large sequencing depth. Estimated clonotype richness was generally larger for naive than for memory subsets. Sampling was restricted to blood, and TCR repertoires in tissue are likely to differ from TCR repertoires in blood. Because the study included a small number of donors, the genetic and exposure-history diversity represented was limited. When a few donors were compared, the shared fraction of clonotypes was about 5.5% for naive CD4, over 3% for naive CD8, 2% to 2.5% for memory CD4, and 0.3% to 0.5% for memory CD8. Compared with non-shared clonotypes, clonotypes shared by all four sorted-subset donors had higher generation probabilities.

On this clone itself: Its target antigen remains unknown. It has no much larger one-base neighbor in the sample; base qualities were not kept.

TCR CDR3 regions were amplified from genomic DNA by multiplex PCR using the deep immunoSEQ assay. For each cell subset, the extracted genomic DNA was distributed evenly across all wells of several immunoSEQ 96-well plates, and each plate served as one replicate. Each replicate PCR for sorted subsets received roughly 0.2 ug genomic DNA, equal to about 29,000 T cell genomes. Purified libraries were measured with a Qubit 3.0 fluorometer, size-checked on a Bioanalyzer 2100, and measured again with the KAPA Library Quantification kit. Every immunoSEQ 96-well plate was sequenced on a separate single-read 150-cycle Illumina NextSeq 550 flow cell. The authors' analysis ran thus. Because only junctional sequences without quality scores were contained in the immunoSEQ output, filtering matching that applied to full-length reads could not be performed. To assign V/J genes and CDR3, sequences were annotated using PyIR, a Python wrapper for IgBLAST v1.9, with IMGT germline references. Reads were filtered out if the reads had weak V/J assignments (E-value above 1e-6), no CDR3, stop codons, out-of-frame junctions, or ambiguous translated residues. V3J clonotypes were defined as sequences sharing an identical inferred V gene, J gene, and CDR3 amino acid sequence. The percentage overlap between two repertoires was calculated by dividing the number of shared unique clonotypes by the size of the smaller repertoire. Three approaches were used to assess repertoire richness: RTK rarefaction, the Chao1 estimator, and Recon v2.1 estimates of unobserved clonotypes. Generation probabilities were computed with OLGA for all TCRbeta clonotypes obtained by the gDNA method from a few donors. The immuneACCESS repertoire file appears here via TCRdb, limited to in-frame rearrangements. These files lack a portion of the clones; in checked studies, under half of the deficit traces to unresolved V genes, and the cause of the others is not known. V and J calls and clone size are copied from that table; D and trimming were computed from the DNA. In this sample the table shows around 1.6 million clones, 95% to 99% of which occur a single time. Together, the top ten hold around 0.47% of the sample.

CDR1 is given as MNHNY and CDR2 as SVGAGI, both from the germline V gene (reference sequence). V was cut back by 2 bases and J by 5 bases, leaving a gap of 10 bases between them. The CDR3 starts with the cysteine, ends with the phenylalanine, and has 14 residues. This entry keeps only the CDR3 DNA: 42 bases, framed from base 1. The donors were healthy, HIV-negative adults with no recently reported acute infections or vaccinations. Every donor was a Caucasian adult living in Nashville, Tennessee, USA. CD4+ T cells were enriched by magnetic negative selection, after which naive cells were positively selected on CD45RA and the negative fraction was taken as the memory subset. Blood was collected by leukapheresis, and PBMCs were isolated by Ficoll-Histopaque density gradient centrifugation and then cryopreserved in liquid nitrogen vapor phase. Analytical flow cytometry was used to check the purity and quantity of each magnetically sorted T cell population. From each sorted fraction, genomic DNA was isolated and quantified by UV absorbance on a Nanodrop 2000c.

Material: naive CD4+ T cells sorted from blood. Sample cell subset or site, as interpreted from the label and publication: CD45RA+ positively selected. The TCR comes from a man between 25 and 39 years old in good health. The rearranged segments are TRBV6-6 and TRBJ2-1; 5 matching bases give a weak D call of TRBD1. At the DNA level, the sequence is TGTGCCAGCAGTTACCAGGGTGCGGACAATGAGCAGTTCTTC. The encoded protein is CASSYQGADNEQFF.